A single sample is the source of the 24 T cell receptor beta chains below, sequenced in a study of blood T cells in healthy people across ages. PCR was performed a second time for roughly 7 to 12 cycles using a sample-barcoded 5' primer and a J-beta primer mix. MiXCR was run by TCRdb on the 5' RACE reads, yielding one entry per CDR3 protein. Here the sample spans approximately 850,000 distinct CDR3 sequences, more than 40% being singletons. The sample taken for sequencing was blood. All receptors come from a man in his sixties in good health.

The sample holds a few counts of this clonotype. The CDR3 reads CASSWALAGGPGEQFF. CDR3 in DNA: TGTGCCAGCAGCTGGGCTTTAGCGGGGGGGCCCGGTGAGCAGTTCTTC. The V gene is TRBV5-5, the J gene TRBJ2-1; 11 nucleotides line up with TRBD2. Germline CDR1 is SGHKS and CDR2 is YYEKEE (reference sequence). Trimming at V came to 3 bases and at J to 9 bases, leaving 11 bases not matched to a gene. This CDR3 is 16 amino acids long. Using reference TRBV5-5 and TRBJ2-1 for the parts outside the CDR3, the full variable domain is DAGVTQSPTHLIKTRGQQVTLRCSPISGHKSVSWYQQVLGQGPQFIFQYYEKEERGRGNFPDRFSARQFPNYSSELNVNALLLGDSALYLCASSWALAGGPGEQFFGPGTRLTVL.

The J gene is TRBJ1-1, the V gene TRBV20-1, with 8 bases identical to TRBD1. CDR1 is DFQATT and CDR2 is SNEGSKA in the germline V gene (reference sequence). V lost 1 base, J lost 0 bases, and 4 bases stayed unmatched. CDR3 length: 15 residues. The CDR3 here is CSARVWDRMNTEAFF. The CDR3 DNA sequence: TGCAGTGCTAGAGTTTGGGACAGGATGAACACTGAAGCTTTCTTT.

This clonotype was picked up a small number of times. This rearrangement joins TRBV7-9 to TRBJ1-2; 7 nucleotides agree with TRBD1. CDR1 SEHNR and CDR2 FQNEAQ come from the germline V gene (reference sequence). After removal of 4 bases from V and 8 bases from J, the junction contained 7 bases not matched to a gene. This CDR3 contains 13 residues. CDR3: CASSSDRVEGYTF. DNA of the CDR3: TGTGCCAGCAGCTCCGACAGGGTTGAGGGCTACACCTTC.

DNA of the CDR3: TGCGCCAGCAACCACCCAGGGGTCTCCTACGAGCAGTACTTC. Its translation is CASNHPGVSYEQYF. This sequence joins TRBV5-1 and TRBJ2-7; maybe TRBD1 (6 bases). Germline CDR1 reads SGHRS; CDR2 reads YFSETQ. The CDR3 extends over 14 amino acids. The germline V and J ends were trimmed by 6 bases and 0 bases, with 13 bases remaining between them.

The CDR3 DNA reads TGTGCCAGCAGTTATACCGGAAACAATGAGCAGTTCTTC. Protein: CASSYTGNNEQFF. The chain uses TRBV6-5 and TRBJ2-1; D unclear. Trimming pared 3 bases from V and 5 bases from J, leaving 8 bases between. Per germline, CDR1 MNHEY and CDR2 SVGAGI. The CDR3 runs 13 residues.

This rearrangement joins TRBV2 to TRBJ1-2; D uncertain. V dropped 7 bases and J dropped 2 bases, with 14 bases sitting between them. The CDR3 length is 14 residues. In germline, CDR1 is SNHLY, CDR2 FYNNEI. The DNA for the CDR3 is TGTGCCAGCATTCGTGGAGAGATCAACTATGGCTACACCTTC. Its translation: CASIRGEINYGYTF.

This CDR3 is CASRVDNSNQPQHF. The CDR3 DNA reads as TGTGCCAGCAGGGTAGACAATAGCAATCAGCCCCAGCATTTT. V usage is TRBV6-1 and J usage is TRBJ1-5; D uncertain. Germline V gene lookup returns CDR1 MNHNS and CDR2 SASEGT. The V end was cut by 6 bases, the J end by 0 bases, with 9 bases between. The CDR3 consists of 14 residues.

This clonotype was observed a few times. The V and J genes are TRBV20-1 and TRBJ1-2; the D is unclear. The ends were cut back, 5 bases at V and 2 bases at J, with 9 bases in the middle. The CDR3 loop spans 12 amino acids. Germline CDR1 DFQATT, CDR2 SNEGSKA (reference sequence). The CDR3 sequence is CSASTRNYGYTF. CDR3 nucleotide sequence: TGCAGTGCTTCTACCCGGAACTATGGCTACACCTTC.

This clonotype was picked up a small number of times. The chain couples TRBV29-1 to TRBJ2-2, with 10 bases aligning to TRBD1. Germline lookup yields CDR1 SQVTM and CDR2 ANQGSEA. CDR3 length: 15 amino acids. V lost 6 bases and J lost 5; bases outside the gene matches: 9. The DNA of the CDR3 is TGCAGCGTCGCCACCGGGACAGGGGAAACCGGGGAGCTGTTTTTT. Its translation: CSVATGTGETGELFF.

This sequence joins TRBV20-1 and TRBJ2-5; D is perhaps TRBD2 (5 bases). Trimming took 3 bases from V and 1 from J, leaving 12 bases between them. Germline V gene lookup returns CDR1 DFQATT and CDR2 SNEGSKA (reference sequence). The CDR3 runs 14 residues. CDR3 loop: CSARGAYLQETQYF. The CDR3 bases are TGCAGTGCTAGGGGAGCGTACCTCCAAGAGACCCAGTACTTC.

The chain joins TRBV6-1 to TRBJ2-1; 7 positions agree with TRBD1. The V and J ends lost 7 bases and 3 bases, in that order; junction bases with no gene match: 6. The CDR3 runs to 14 residues. In germline, CDR1 is MNHNS, CDR2 SASEGT. The CDR3 region is CASTVDRVYNEQFF. The CDR3 region has the DNA TGTGCCAGCACCGTAGACAGGGTCTACAATGAGCAGTTCTTC.

The V and J genes are TRBV10-1 and TRBJ2-3; TRBD1 matches 12 bases. J was trimmed by 5 bases and V by 6 bases; bases with no gene match: 12. This CDR3 has 17 amino acids. Germline-derived CDR1 and CDR2 are WNHNN and SYGVQD (reference sequence). In DNA, the CDR3 is TGCGCCAGCAGCCCAGGTACCGGGACAGGGGGCGGAGATACGCAGTATTTT. Protein: CASSPGTGTGGGDTQYF.

This clonotype was found a few times. The genes are TRBV5-4 and TRBJ1-2; no reliable D call. Per germline, CDR1 SGHNT and CDR2 YYREEE (reference sequence). The CDR3 extends over 13 amino acids. V shed 4 bases and J shed 4 bases, with 11 bases lying between them. CDR3 DNA: TGTGCCAGCAGCAACAAAACTGGCTATGGCTACACCTTC. Amino acids: CASSNKTGYGYTF. Based on the CDR3 plus reference TRBV5-4 and TRBJ1-2, the full variable domain is ETGVTQSPTHLIKTRGQQVTLRCSSQSGHNTVSWYQQALGQGPQFIFQYYREEENGRGNFPPRFSGLQFPNYSSELNVNALELDDSALYLCASSNKTGYGYTFGSGTRLTVV.

The chain employs TRBV6-1 and TRBJ2-1, with D unclear. This CDR3 comprises 15 residues. The germline V gene has CDR1 MNHNS and CDR2 SASEGT. Trimming took 5 bases from V and 8 from J, leaving 19 bases between them. For the CDR3, the DNA is TGTGCCAGCAGTATCCGGGCCTCTGTCGTAGATGAGCAGTTCTTC. Its protein product is CASSIRASVVDEQFF.

The J gene is TRBJ1-1, the V gene TRBV3-1; TRBD1 might be the D (6 bases). This CDR3 region has 12 residues. V was shortened by 4 bases and J by 3 bases, with 6 bases between the two germline ends. Looked up from germline, CDR1 is LGHDT and CDR2 is YNNKEL (reference sequence). This CDR3 is CASSRQDTEAFF. DNA for the CDR3: TGTGCCAGCAGCCGACAGGACACTGAAGCTTTCTTT.

This clonotype was seen only a few times. The chain couples TRBV18 to TRBJ2-1; the D is unclear. CDR1 and CDR2 (germline): KGHSH, LQKENI. This CDR3 is 15 amino acids long. V dropped 6 bases and J dropped 0 bases, with 12 bases sitting between them. CDR3 nucleotide sequence: TGTGCCAGCTCCCAGGTCGACCGCTCCTACAATGAGCAGTTCTTC. It is translated as CASSQVDRSYNEQFF.

The rearrangement links TRBV20-1 to TRBJ2-1, with D maybe TRBD1 (5 bases). Germline V gene data show CDR1 as DFQATT and CDR2 as SNEGSKA (reference sequence). Trimming cost V 3 bases and J 0 bases, with 15 bases left between them. The length of the CDR3 is 16 residues. For the CDR3, the DNA is TGCAGTGCTAGGCGACCCGACAGCAACTCCTACAATGAGCAGTTCTTC. Translation: CSARRPDSNSYNEQFF.

The sample holds a few counts of this clonotype. CDR3 region: CASSTGTADTQYF. The CDR3, as DNA: TGTGCCAGCAGCACCGGGACCGCAGATACGCAGTATTTT. The chain combines TRBV7-9 with TRBJ2-3; perhaps D is TRBD1 or TRBD2 (5 bases each). There are 13 residues in the CDR3. Trimming took off 5 bases at V and 4 bases at J, with 10 bases between the two ends. Germline V gives CDR1 SEHNR, CDR2 FQNEAQ (reference sequence). The complete variable domain, with remaining parts taken from reference TRBV7-9 and TRBJ2-3, reads DTGVSQNPRHKITKRGQNVTFRCDPISEHNRLYWYRQTLGQGPEFLTYFQNEAQLEKSRLLSDRFSAERPKGSFSTLEIQRTEQGDSAMYLCASSTGTADTQYFGPGTRLTVL.

The table lists this clonotype with a few counts. The rearrangement joins TRBV7-2 to TRBJ1-5, with D unresolved. With 0 bases removed from V and 6 bases from J, the gap between germline ends came to 9 bases. Germline V lookup: CDR1 SGHTA, CDR2 FQGNSA. This CDR3 has 14 amino acids. The CDR3 coding sequence is TGTGCCAGCAGCTTAGCGCTCCCCGGTCAGCCCCAGCATTTT. Protein: CASSLALPGQPQHF.

This clonotype was recorded many times. The V and J genes are TRBV29-1 and TRBJ2-7; D is ambiguous. This CDR3 spans 13 amino acids. From germline, CDR1 is SQVTM and CDR2 ANQGSEA. The ends were cut back, 7 bases at V and 0 bases at J, with 13 bases in the middle. CDR3 nucleotides: TGCAGCGAGAATCAGCCCGACTCCTACGAGCAGTACTTC. This translates into CSENQPDSYEQYF.

V is TRBV7-9 and J is TRBJ2-4, with 9 bases fitting TRBD1. The CDR3 has 16 amino acids. J was trimmed by 2 bases and V by 3 bases; bases with no gene match: 5. Germline assignment: CDR1 SEHNR and CDR2 FQNEAQ (reference sequence). The CDR3 region has the DNA TGTGCCAGCAGCTTGCGGACAGGGGAAACCAAAAACATTCAGTACTTC. Translation gives CASSLRTGETKNIQYF.

The chain joins TRBV7-2 to TRBJ2-1, with D possibly being TRBD2 (7 bases). The germline gives CDR1 SGHTA, CDR2 FQGNSA. This CDR3 region has 17 residues. Trimming shortened V by 1 base and J by 9 bases, and 22 bases separated the two germline ends. The CDR3 DNA follows: TGTGCCAGCAGCTTAGGCCCCTACGCGGGGGCTCAGGGTGAGCAGTTCTTC. This translates into CASSLGPYAGAQGEQFF.

In this sample, this clonotype turned up many times. This sequence joins TRBV7-2 and TRBJ2-5, with D perhaps being TRBD1 or TRBD2 (5 bases each). The CDR3 has 12 amino acids. CDR1 is SGHTA, CDR2 FQGNSA, per germline. Trimming took 5 bases from V and 7 from J, leaving 11 bases between them. The CDR3 sequence is CASSRDRWTQYF. Here the CDR3 DNA reads TGTGCCAGCAGCCGGGACCGTTGGACCCAGTACTTC.

This clonotype was counted between two and nine times. The chain combines TRBV29-1 with TRBJ2-1, with TRBD1 identical over 9 bases. J lost 5 bases, V lost 7 bases, and 12 bases had no gene match. Germline CDR1 reads SQVTM; CDR2 reads ANQGSEA. The length of the CDR3 is 15 residues. CDR3 DNA: TGCAGCGCCGGGCGCCCGGACAGGGGTGACAATGAGCAGTTCTTC. Translation gives CSAGRPDRGDNEQFF.